The next 26 T cell receptor beta chains were all read from a single sample in a study of CD4 T cell repertoires in COVID-19. These memory T cells were uncultured and sequenced directly after ex vivo isolation. Assay: immunoSEQ multiplex PCR; the TCRdb copy retains only in-frame clones and omits some. The sample lists more than 20,000 clones, roughly 92% occurring once. The sequencing here drew on circulating follicular helper CD4+ T cells (cTfh) from blood, taken before the COVID-19 pandemic. The receptors come from a human donor who had COVID-19.

The chain employs TRBV5-4 and TRBJ1-1; 9 bases map to TRBD1. CDR1 and CDR2 (germline): SGHNT, YYREEE (reference sequence). The CDR3 has 14 residues. The J segment lost 4 bases and the V segment lost 4 bases, leaving 5 bases of the junction unmatched. CDR3 region: CASSPGQGSTEAFF. The CDR3 coding sequence is TGTGCCAGCAGCCCCGGACAGGGGTCCACTGAAGCTTTCTTT.

V gene TRBV5-1 combines with J gene TRBJ2-7, with 11 bases identical to TRBD1. Germline V gives CDR1 SGHRS, CDR2 YFSETQ. J lost 1 base, V lost 0 bases, and 12 bases had no gene match. This CDR3 contains 19 residues. CDR3: CASSLEGTGGGGRSYEQYF. The CDR3 DNA follows: TGCGCCAGCAGCTTGGAGGGGACAGGGGGTGGCGGGAGGTCCTACGAGCAGTACTTC.

The chain uses TRBV6-6 and TRBJ1-5; D might be TRBD1 (6 bases). Germline-derived CDR1 and CDR2 are MNHNY and SVGAGI (reference sequence). V lost 0 bases and J 4 bases, leaving 7 bases between the germline ends. The CDR3 consists of 14 residues. CDR3 in DNA: TGTGCCAGCAGTTACTCGGGGGCGAATCAGCCCCAGCATTTT. Translating it yields CASSYSGANQPQHF.

This chain joins TRBV6-1 and TRBJ2-3; TRBD1 might be the D (6 bases). The V gene's germline CDR1 is MNHNS and CDR2 SASEGT. V was pared by 6 bases and J by 3 bases, with 13 bases between. This CDR3 is 14 amino acids long. CDR3 loop: CASSLARGTDTQYF. The CDR3 nucleotides read TGTGCCAGCAGCCTCGCCAGGGGAACAGATACGCAGTATTTT.

Here the CDR3 reads CASRTTGGNTGELFF. The CDR3 coding sequence is TGTGCCAGCAGAACAACAGGGGGCAACACCGGGGAGCTGTTTTTT. The chain joins TRBV10-3 to TRBJ2-2, with 9 bases fitting TRBD1. Germline CDR1 and CDR2: ENHRY and SYGVKD. The CDR3 consists of 15 residues. V was clipped by 10 bases and J by 2 bases; unmatched bases: 8.

This chain joins TRBV6-1 and TRBJ2-7; 7 positions match TRBD1. The CDR3 runs to 15 residues. In germline, CDR1 is MNHNS, CDR2 SASEGT. With V trimmed by 6 bases and J by 2 bases, 10 bases remained unmatched. CDR3 nucleotides: TGTGCCAGCAGGGATACCGGGACAGTCCCCTACGAGCAGTACTTC. Protein sequence: CASRDTGTVPYEQYF.

This clone was seen a single time. This sequence joins TRBV19 and TRBJ2-4; tentatively, D is TRBD2 (7 bases). Germline values: CDR1 LNHDA, CDR2 SQIVND (reference sequence). Trimming took off 3 bases at V and 1 base at J, with 19 bases between the two ends. The CDR3 runs to 18 residues. DNA of the CDR3: TGTGCCAGTAGTATCGTTGGTCGGGGGGCTGGGGCCAAAAACATTCAGTACTTC. This translates into CASSIVGRGAGAKNIQYF.

The V call is TRBV4-1, the J call TRBJ1-2; possible D gene TRBD1, 6 bases. V was trimmed by 0 bases and J by 7 bases, leaving 18 bases between them. Germline values: CDR1 MGHRA, CDR2 YSYEKL. The CDR3 extends over 16 amino acids. This CDR3 is CASSQEAQGSLGGYTF. CDR3 DNA sequence: TGCGCCAGCAGCCAAGAGGCACAGGGAAGTCTAGGTGGCTACACCTTC.

Written as DNA, the CDR3 is TGTGCCAGCAGCCAATACAGGGGGAACACTGAAGCTTTCTTT. Translation: CASSQYRGNTEAFF. V and J are TRBV14 and TRBJ1-1, with TRBD1 matching 7 bases. CDR3 length: 14 residues. After removal of 2 bases from V and 1 base from J, the junction contained 1 base not matched to a gene. Germline V gene lookup returns CDR1 SGHDN and CDR2 FVKESK.

The V call is TRBV2, the J call TRBJ2-1; 8 bases fit TRBD1. CDR1 and CDR2 from the germline V gene are SNHLY and FYNNEI. CDR3 length: 13 residues. With 10 bases clipped from V and 8 bases from J, the junction kept 10 bases outside the gene matches. The CDR3 loop is CATNRQGIDEQFF. The CDR3 DNA reads as TGTGCCACAAATCGACAGGGGATAGATGAGCAGTTCTTC.

V usage is TRBV9 and J usage is TRBJ2-3; 7 bases align to TRBD2. This CDR3 spans 14 amino acids. After removal of 3 bases from V and 2 bases from J, the junction contained 3 bases not matched to a gene. Germline assignment: CDR1 SGDLS and CDR2 YYNGEE. As DNA, the CDR3 is TGTGCCAGCAGCGGGCGGGGGACCACAGATACGCAGTATTTT. This translates into CASSGRGTTDTQYF.

V usage is TRBV27 and J usage is TRBJ2-3; 9 bases match TRBD1. CDR1 and CDR2 (germline): MNHEY, SMNVEV (reference sequence). After removal of 3 bases from V and 7 bases from J, the junction contained 8 bases not matched to a gene. The CDR3 is 15 residues long. CDR3 DNA: TGTGCCAGCAGTTTGAAGACAGGGGGTCTGAATACGCAGTATTTT. Translation gives CASSLKTGGLNTQYF.

V is TRBV6-5 and J is TRBJ1-2; 7 positions match TRBD1. CDR1 and CDR2 from the germline V gene are MNHEY and SVGAGI. The V gene end was trimmed by 6 bases and the J gene end by 9 bases; junction bases not matched to a gene: 13. This CDR3 region has 14 residues. This chain's CDR3 is CASRPGTVSRSYTF. In DNA form, the CDR3 reads TGTGCCAGCAGGCCCGGGACAGTCTCCAGGAGCTACACCTTC.

V and J are TRBV10-3 and TRBJ2-1; weak D call: TRBD2 (6 bases). The CDR3 has 14 amino acids. Germline CDR1 reads ENHRY; CDR2 reads SYGVKD. V lost 6 bases, J lost 6 bases, and 15 bases lay in between. The chain's CDR3 is CAISARLDGNEQFF. The CDR3, as DNA: TGTGCCATCAGCGCCCGACTAGACGGCAATGAGCAGTTCTTC.

This clone was picked up one time. The chain is built from TRBV10-3 and TRBJ2-7, with D perhaps TRBD2 (6 bases). The CDR3 totals 15 residues. Germline V lookup: CDR1 ENHRY, CDR2 SYGVKD. Trimming left V 6 bases short and J 3 bases short, with 18 bases between. In DNA, the CDR3 is TGTGCCATCAGCTTCTTCCGGGACTCGAACTACGAGCAGTACTTC. Amino acid sequence: CAISFFRDSNYEQYF.

The chain is built from TRBV5-1 and TRBJ1-4; no clear D gene. CDR3 length: 15 amino acids. The ends were cut back, 4 bases at V and 3 bases at J, with 13 bases in the middle. Per the germline V gene, CDR1 is SGHRS and CDR2 is YFSETQ. The CDR3: CASSDAEGANEKLFF. CDR3 in DNA: TGCGCCAGCAGCGACGCTGAGGGAGCTAATGAAAAACTGTTTTTT. Complete variable domain (other parts from reference TRBV5-1 and TRBJ1-4): KAGVTQTPRYLIKTRGQQVTLSCSPISGHRSVSWYQQTPGQGLQFLFEYFSETQRNKGNFPGRFSGRQFSNSRSEMNVSTLELGDSALYLCASSDAEGANEKLFFGSGTQLSVL.

The chain has TRBV5-6 and TRBJ2-7; weak D call: TRBD1 (6 bases). This CDR3 contains 13 residues. In germline, CDR1 is SGHDT, CDR2 YYEEEE. Deletions cut 4 bases from V and 6 bases from J, with 14 bases between. The CDR3 region is CASSGTGLGEQYF. For the CDR3, the DNA is TGTGCCAGCAGCGGAACAGGGTTGGGCGAGCAGTACTTC.

The chain combines TRBV7-2 with TRBJ2-3; TRBD2 is a possible D gene (6 bases). The V gene lost 5 bases and the J gene lost 2 bases, with 14 bases spanning the gap. Germline assignment: CDR1 SGHTA and CDR2 FQGNSA. The CDR3 covers 15 residues. The CDR3 DNA reads as TGTGCCAGCAGCGACGGACGGGGGATCACAGATACGCAGTATTTT. Encoded protein: CASSDGRGITDTQYF.

This CDR3 is CASSLGLAIGELFF. The CDR3 region has the DNA TGTGCCAGCAGCTTAGGCCTAGCAATCGGGGAGCTGTTTTTT. The chain links TRBV7-9 to TRBJ2-2; possible D gene TRBD2, 5 bases. Germline-derived CDR1 and CDR2 are SEHNR and FQNEAQ (reference sequence). V lost 1 base and J lost 7, with 10 bases in between. This CDR3 contains 14 residues.

The table lists this clone with a count of one. The chain employs TRBV6-1 and TRBJ1-1; unclear D gene. CDR1 is MNHNS, CDR2 SASEGT, per germline. Trimming cost V 5 bases and J 0 bases, with 7 bases left between them. The CDR3 sequence is 13 residues long. The CDR3 protein is CASSKEMNTEAFF. CDR3 in DNA: TGTGCCAGCAGTAAGGAGATGAACACTGAAGCTTTCTTT.

The rearrangement links TRBV2 to TRBJ2-1; TRBD2 matches 10 bases. CDR3 size: 17 residues. After removal of 2 bases from V and 7 bases from J, the junction contained 11 bases not matched to a gene. Germline CDR1 SNHLY, CDR2 FYNNEI. The CDR3: CASSELSGGASPNEQFF. In DNA, the CDR3 is TGTGCCAGCAGTGAACTGAGCGGGGGGGCATCACCAAATGAGCAGTTCTTC.

The genes are TRBV6-5 and TRBJ2-7, with D perhaps matching TRBD1 (6 bases). This CDR3 contains 13 residues. The germline V and J ends were trimmed by 7 bases and 5 bases, with 15 bases remaining between them. In germline, CDR1 is MNHEY, CDR2 SVGAGI. In nucleotides, the CDR3 is TGTGCCAGCATTCATACAGGGACCCACGAGCAGTACTTC. Residues: CASIHTGTHEQYF.

In its sample, this clone was seen a few times. J is TRBJ1-2 and V is TRBV11-2; weak D call: TRBD1 (5 bases). V was shortened by 1 base and J by 8 bases, with 11 bases between the two germline ends. Germline-derived CDR1 and CDR2 are SGHAT and FQNNGV. The CDR3 loop spans 13 amino acids. In DNA, the CDR3 is TGTGCCAGCAGCTTAGGGACAAGACAGGGCTACACCTTC. It codes for CASSLGTRQGYTF.

The chain uses TRBV9 and TRBJ2-2; 11 bases fit TRBD2. The germline CDR1 and CDR2 sequences are SGDLS and YYNGEE. This CDR3 region has 16 residues. After removal of 4 bases from V and 4 bases from J, the junction contained 6 bases not matched to a gene. CDR3: CASSITSGGTTGELFF. The CDR3 DNA reads TGTGCCAGCAGCATTACTAGCGGGGGTACCACCGGGGAGCTGTTTTTT.

This clone was detected once. The V call is TRBV7-9, the J call TRBJ1-1; 7 nucleotides align to TRBD1. The germline V gene encodes CDR1 SEHNR and CDR2 FQNEAQ (reference sequence). V was pared by 5 bases and J by 1 base, with 7 bases of the junction left unmatched. The CDR3 contains 15 residues. The DNA of the CDR3 is TGTGCCAGCAGCCGTGGGGACAGTACGAACACTGAAGCTTTCTTT. It codes for CASSRGDSTNTEAFF.

The chain has TRBV10-3 and TRBJ1-2, with no clear D. This CDR3 contains 11 residues. Germline V gives CDR1 ENHRY, CDR2 SYGVKD. V was clipped by 8 bases and J by 8 bases, with 12 bases between them. The CDR3 spells CAIEAPSGYTF. The CDR3 DNA follows: TGTGCCATCGAGGCGCCATCCGGCTACACCTTC.